The clone carrying this T cell receptor beta chain showed up just a few times. Its antigen remains unidentified. Deep was the level at which the assay was run. The protocol was immunoSEQ multiplex PCR, while the TCRdb copy is restricted to in-frame clones and leaves out a portion. This sample has some 2.4 million clones, with roughly 93% found just once. This entry comes from a study of shared clonotypes between healthy human individuals. Whole-study findings and limits: Naive CD4 clonotypes overlapped across a few donors at around 4.8%.

All participating donors were Caucasian adults from Nashville, Tennessee. V dropped 6 bases and J dropped 4 bases, with 21 bases sitting between them. CDR1 is SNHLY and CDR2 is FYNNEI in the germline V gene. This CDR3 is 16 amino acids long. This TCR was recovered from a man aged 18-30 years in good health. Some clones in this sample may be carry-over from other donors' samples. Input material: naive CD4+ T cells from PBMCs. As to subset: CD45RA+ positively selected. V is TRBV2 and J is TRBJ1-2, with D tentatively TRBD1 (5 bases). DNA for the CDR3: TGTGCCAGCAGGAGGGACGCGACGCTTACTCCCTATGGCTACACCTTC. Translating it yields CASRRDATLTPYGYTF.